One sample yielded the 24 T cell receptor beta chains listed below, sequenced in a study. MiXCR was run by TCRdb on the 5' RACE reads, yielding one entry per CDR3 protein. In the table there are 45,000 to 70,000 distinct CDR3 sequences, about 28% of which are singletons. Input material: tumor-infiltrating memory CD4+ T cells sorted from the breast tumor. The subset denotes: memory CD4+ T cells, CD4+CD45RO+CD25-. These receptors were obtained from a female donor with breast cancer.

This chain joins TRBV28 and TRBJ1-1; D unresolved. Germline loops: CDR1 MDHEN, CDR2 SYDVKM. The CDR3 extends over 8 amino acids. CDR3 bases: TGTGCTTTTTATGAAGCTTTCTTT. It codes for CAFYEAFF.

This sequence joins TRBV6-2 or TRBV6-3 and TRBJ2-5; the D is unclear. The V end lost 0 bases, the J end lost 0 bases, and 8 bases lay between the germline ends. The CDR3 contains 15 residues. Per the germline V gene, CDR1 is MNHEY and CDR2 is SVGEGT. CDR3 in DNA: TGTGCCAGCAGTTACTCGATAACGTACCAAGAGACCCAGTACTTC. Translation: CASSYSITYQETQYF.

This clonotype was detected a few times. V is TRBV2 and J is TRBJ2-7; a possible D gene is TRBD2 (5 bases). V lost 7 bases to trimming and J lost 1 base, with 20 bases between them. The CDR3 consists of 16 residues. Germline CDR1 is SNHLY and CDR2 is FYNNEI. The CDR3: CASTNGGRDRSYEQYF. DNA for the CDR3: TGTGCCAGCACCAACGGAGGCCGGGATAGATCCTACGAGCAGTACTTC.

This clonotype showed up many times. This chain uses TRBV6-5 with TRBJ1-2; D might be TRBD1 (5 bases). This CDR3 contains 11 residues. V was pared by 10 bases and J by 6 bases, with 12 bases between. Germline lookup yields CDR1 MNHEY and CDR2 SVGAGI. The CDR3 DNA sequence: TGTGCCACCCTGACAGCTAATGGCTACACCTTC. This encodes CATLTANGYTF.

This clonotype turned up a few times. The V call is TRBV10-3, the J call TRBJ2-7, with D perhaps being TRBD1 or TRBD2 (5 bases each). The CDR3 is 14 amino acids. V was trimmed by 1 base and J by 7 bases, leaving 14 bases between them. The V gene's germline CDR1 is ENHRY and CDR2 SYGVKD. The CDR3 is CAISELRGQGEQYF. CDR3 sequence (DNA): TGTGCCATCAGTGAGTTGAGGGGCCAAGGAGAGCAGTACTTC.

The chain recombines TRBV6-1 with TRBJ2-2, with 7 nucleotides matching TRBD1. The V and J ends lost 6 bases and 4 bases, in that order; junction bases with no gene match: 8. This CDR3 region has 15 residues. Germline-derived CDR1 and CDR2 are MNHNS and SASEGT. The CDR3 sequence: CASRPGQHLTGELFF. The CDR3 DNA is TGTGCCAGCAGGCCGGGACAGCATCTCACCGGGGAGCTGTTTTTT.

The chain is built from TRBV12-3 or TRBV12-4 and TRBJ2-2, with a weak D call TRBD1 (6 bases). The CDR3 has 14 residues. Trimming removed 5 bases from V and 3 bases from J, with 10 bases in between. CDR3 sequence reads: CASSPGQYTGELFF. The CDR3 nucleotides are TGTGCCAGCAGTCCTGGACAGTACACCGGGGAGCTGTTTTTT.

This clonotype has at least ten counts. V usage is TRBV29-1 and J usage is TRBJ2-7; possible D gene TRBD1, 5 bases. V lost 3 bases and J 5 bases, leaving 14 bases between the germline ends. CDR3 size: 13 residues. Germline CDR1 reads SQVTM; CDR2 reads ANQGSEA. The CDR3 loop reads CSVDPGNRDEQYF. The CDR3 bases are TGCAGCGTTGACCCAGGGAATCGCGACGAGCAGTACTTC.

This clonotype was recorded only once. Since no conserved phenylalanine or tryptophan closes the CDR3, a read error is the likely cause. This chain joins TRBV25-1 and TRBJ1-2; perhaps TRBD1 as D (5 bases). This CDR3 has 13 residues. The germline V gene encodes CDR1 MGHDK and CDR2 SYGVNS. The CDR3 nucleotides read TGTGCCAGAAGTGAATGGGACAACTATGGCTACACCGTC. Residues: CARSEWDNYGYTV.

This clonotype occurred a few times. The chain has TRBV7-6 and TRBJ2-3; D gene uncertain. The germline V gene encodes CDR1 SGHVS and CDR2 FNYEAQ. V was trimmed by 6 bases and J by 6 bases, leaving 7 bases between them. CDR3 length: 11 amino acids. The CDR3 here is CASSQTDTQYF. In DNA, the CDR3 is TGTGCCAGCAGTCAGACGGATACGCAGTATTTT.

This clonotype turned up a few times. The rearrangement joins TRBV6-2 or TRBV6-3 to TRBJ2-1; 9 bases agree with TRBD1. V gave up 6 bases and J gave up 1 base; unmatched junction bases: 4. CDR1 MNHEY and CDR2 SVGEGT come from the germline V gene. The CDR3 contains 15 residues. Here the CDR3 reads CASRPQGASYNEQFF. The CDR3 bases are TGTGCCAGCAGACCACAGGGGGCGTCCTACAATGAGCAGTTCTTC.

A few counts support this clonotype. The V call is TRBV5-1, the J call TRBJ1-2; D uncertain. There are 14 residues in the CDR3. Looked up from germline, CDR1 is SGHRS and CDR2 is YFSETQ. V lost 4 bases and J lost 8, with 18 bases in between. Here the CDR3 DNA reads TGCGCCAGCAGCCCTTCACGACGGGAAGGAGGCTACACCTTC. This gives the protein CASSPSRREGGYTF.

This clonotype showed up many times. CDR3 in DNA: TGTGCCAGCAGCCATATCGGGGAGCAGTTCTTC. Translated, it gives CASSHIGEQFF. The chain joins TRBV3-1 to TRBJ2-1; D ambiguous. The CDR3 has 11 residues. V shed 3 bases and J shed 10 bases, with 7 bases lying between them. The germline V gene encodes CDR1 LGHDT and CDR2 YNNKEL (reference sequence).

This clonotype has a handful of counts. CDR3 bases: TGTGCCAGCTCCACCGCATGGGATCAGCCCCAGCATTTT. Its translation is CASSTAWDQPQHF. V usage is TRBV6-1 and J usage is TRBJ1-5; unclear D gene. CDR1 is MNHNS, CDR2 SASEGT, per germline. The ends were cut back, 8 bases at V and 5 bases at J, with 13 bases in the middle. This CDR3 has 13 residues.

This clonotype has a handful of counts. The chain uses TRBV29-1 and TRBJ1-1, with a possible D match to TRBD1 (6 bases). The V gene's germline CDR1 is SQVTM and CDR2 ANQGSEA. The CDR3 spans 12 residues. The V gene lost 7 bases and the J gene lost 10 bases, with 19 bases spanning the gap. CDR3 nucleotide sequence: TGCAGCGCCCTACCACAGGGTTTGGGAGCTTTCTTT. Encoded protein: CSALPQGLGAFF.

V is TRBV7-8 and J is TRBJ2-3, with TRBD2 matching over 10 bases. Germline-derived CDR1 and CDR2 are SGHVS and FQNEAQ. The CDR3 spans 19 residues. With 7 bases clipped from V and 1 base from J, the junction kept 17 bases outside the gene matches. Here the CDR3 DNA reads TGTGCCAGCACCTTTAGCGGACCACTGCTAGCGGGGGGCACAGATACGCAGTATTTT. As protein: CASTFSGPLLAGGTDTQYF. The variable domain in full, completed from reference TRBV7-8 and TRBJ2-3, reads GAGVSQSPRYKVAKRGQDVALRCDPISGHVSLFWYQQALGQGPEFLTYFQNEAQLDKSGLPSDRFFAERPEGSVSTLKIQRTQQEDSAVYLCASTFSGPLLAGGTDTQYFGPGTRLTVL.

The chain has TRBV12-3 or TRBV12-4 and TRBJ1-1; 9 positions agree with TRBD1. The J segment lost 5 bases and the V segment lost 2 bases, leaving 12 bases of the junction unmatched. The length of the CDR3 is 17 residues. CDR3 nucleotides: TGTGCCAGCAGTTTAAGTATGAGGGACAGGGACAGGACTGAAGCTTTCTTT. Translated, it gives CASSLSMRDRDRTEAFF.

This clonotype was seen a handful of times. For the CDR3, the DNA is TGTGCCAGCAGCGCCGAGGGGTTCACCTATAATTCACCCCTCCACTTT. This encodes CASSAEGFTYNSPLHF. The J gene is TRBJ1-6, the V gene TRBV7-2; possibly TRBD1 for D (5 bases). CDR3 size: 16 residues. Trimming took 5 bases from V and 2 from J, leaving 13 bases between them. The germline V gene encodes CDR1 SGHTA and CDR2 FQGNSA.

The gene calls are TRBV29-1 and TRBJ1-3; D is ambiguous. This CDR3 is built from 14 residues. Germline CDR1 is SQVTM and CDR2 is ANQGSEA. V was trimmed by 2 bases and J by 0 bases, leaving 8 bases between them. CDR3 loop: CSVEPISSGNTIYF. The CDR3, as DNA: TGCAGCGTTGAACCAATTAGCTCTGGAAACACCATATATTTT.

This clonotype was recorded a few times. The chain couples TRBV10-2 to TRBJ1-3; D remains ambiguous. The germline CDR1 and CDR2 sequences are WSHSY and SAAADI. This CDR3 contains 13 residues. The V end was cut by 5 bases, the J end by 4 bases, with 9 bases between. As DNA, the CDR3 is TGCGCCAGCAGTAGACCAGACGGAAACACCATATATTTT. Protein sequence: CASSRPDGNTIYF.

At least ten counts were recorded for this clonotype. The rearrangement joins TRBV11-2 to TRBJ2-7; 7 bases are a match to TRBD1. CDR1 and CDR2 (germline): SGHAT, FQNNGV. The CDR3 is 15 amino acids. V was clipped by 0 bases and J by 2 bases; unmatched bases: 4. The CDR3 DNA reads TGTGCCAGCAGCTTAGACGACAGGGTCCCCTACGAGCAGTACTTC. Translated: CASSLDDRVPYEQYF.

This clonotype has a handful of counts. CDR3 sequence reads: CASSIMAGVDQPQHF. The DNA of the CDR3 is TGTGCCAGTAGTATTATGGCAGGGGTTGATCAGCCCCAGCATTTT. The chain links TRBV19 to TRBJ1-5; a possible D gene is TRBD1 (6 bases). Germline V gene data show CDR1 as LNHDA and CDR2 as SQIVND (reference sequence). The V and J ends lost 3 bases and 5 bases respectively, with 14 bases between them. The CDR3 is 15 residues long.

The chain uses TRBV20-1 and TRBJ2-1; 12 bases agree with TRBD2. The CDR3 is made up of 17 amino acids. Losses at the gene ends were 1 base for V and 6 bases for J; bases not matched to a gene: 10. Looked up from germline, CDR1 is DFQATT and CDR2 is SNEGSKA (reference sequence). The CDR3 coding sequence is TGCAGTGCTAGAGGCTCTAGCGGGAGGGGGGGACTCAATGAGCAGTTCTTC. Its translation is CSARGSSGRGGLNEQFF.

The chain links TRBV12-3 or TRBV12-4 to TRBJ1-1, with D unclear. The V end was cut by 7 bases, the J end by 0 bases, with 9 bases between. CDR3 length: 13 residues. CDR3 amino acids: CASNSRMNTEAFF. The CDR3 nucleotides read TGTGCCAGCAATAGTCGGATGAACACTGAAGCTTTCTTT.